The sequence of this T cell receptor beta chain was determined in a study of T cell responses to AZD1222 COVID-19 vaccine. Study details: The analysis combined second doses at about 4 or about 12 weeks. General observations from the study: Vaccine-associated CD4 TCRs ranged over spike, dominating at 160-218 and 743-854.

Trimming stripped 11 bases from V and 4 bases from J, with 14 bases between. CDR3 length: 12 amino acids. Of note for this clone: Its antigen is not known.

Method: immunoSEQ multiplex PCR; TCRdb's copy keeps in-frame clones and lacks some. The sample consists of over 100,000 clones, roughly 88% of them appearing once. The rearrangement links TRBV12-3 or TRBV12-4 to TRBJ2-5; TRBD2 is a possible D gene (5 bases). The sample here was peripheral blood, taken on day 0 of AZD1222 vaccination. This clonotype was sampled from an adult in good health. The DNA for the CDR3 is TGTGCCTACCGATCGGGGTCAGAGACCCAGTACTTC. Its protein is CAYRSGSETQYF.